Presented here are 17 T cell receptor beta chains from one specimen sequenced in a study of post-analysis software for immune sequencing data. The study's findings and limits: Five or six TRBV segments, TRBV5-6, TRBV5-1 and TRBV20-1 among them, were found more frequent in patients than controls.

cDNA libraries of TCR beta carried unique molecular identifiers. MiXCR, run by TCRdb on the PCR reads, gives a single entry per CDR3 protein. Counted here are about 820,000 distinct CDR3 sequences, 53% occurring once; the ten biggest clones make up over 4%. These receptors are not linked to any known antigen. Material for sequencing was blood. These receptors were taken from a girl between 5 and 17 years old with multiple sclerosis.

The rearrangement uses TRBV18 and TRBJ2-7, with 7 bases lining up with TRBD1. Germline V gene data show CDR1 as KGHSH and CDR2 as LQKENI. V was pared by 0 bases and J by 5 bases, with 7 bases of the junction left unmatched. This CDR3 has 15 amino acids. CDR3 sequence (DNA): TGTGCCAGCTCACCACCGAAGTTCGACAGGGACGAGCAGTACTTC. It translates to CASSPPKFDRDEQYF.

This rearrangement joins TRBV5-6 to TRBJ2-6; D is uncertain. V gave up 4 bases and J gave up 0 bases, with 8 bases separating them. CDR3 length: 15 residues. Looked up from germline, CDR1 is SGHDT and CDR2 is YYEEEE. The CDR3 DNA is TGTGCCAGCAGCCAGTACCGCTCTGGGGCCAACGTCCTGACTTTC. Its protein is CASSQYRSGANVLTF.

V usage is TRBV30 and J usage is TRBJ2-5, with 9 bases lining up with TRBD1. This CDR3 region has 12 residues. Losses at the gene ends were 5 bases for V and 11 bases for J; bases not matched to a gene: 9. Germline values: CDR1 GTSNPN, CDR2 SVGIG (reference sequence). The CDR3: CAWVGQGNEQYF. CDR3 DNA: TGTGCCTGGGTGGGACAGGGCAATGAGCAGTACTTC.

Only a few counts were recorded for this clonotype. The chain joins TRBV7-2 to TRBJ1-5; no definite D call. The V end was cut by 1 base, the J end by 2 bases, with 15 bases between. The CDR3 has 17 residues. Germline CDR1 and CDR2: SGHTA and FQGNSA. CDR3 amino acids: CASSLESHPMGNQPQHF. In nucleotides, the CDR3 is TGTGCCAGCAGCTTAGAGTCACACCCGATGGGCAATCAGCCCCAGCATTTT.

This clonotype was seen more than once but under ten times. The rearrangement joins TRBV15 to TRBJ1-2, with no clear D. Germline lookup yields CDR1 LNHNV and CDR2 YYDKDF (reference sequence). The CDR3 sequence is 15 residues long. Trimming left V 1 base short and J 4 bases short, with 13 bases between. The CDR3 is CATSRALSESYGYTF. CDR3 coding DNA: TGTGCCACCAGCAGAGCCCTATCGGAGTCCTATGGCTACACCTTC. The full variable domain, with the rest looked up from reference TRBV15 and TRBJ1-2, is DAMVIQNPRYQVTQFGKPVTLSCSQTLNHNVMYWYQQKSSQAPKLLFHYYDKDFNNEADTPDNFQSRRPNTSFCFLDIRSPGLGDTAMYLCATSRALSESYGYTFGSGTRLTVV.

The chain employs TRBV12-3 or TRBV12-4 and TRBJ2-1; TRBD2 agrees at 9 bases. This CDR3 spans 15 amino acids. V shed 5 bases, J shed 3 bases, and the junction held 5 bases outside the gene matches. The DNA of the CDR3 is TGTGCCAGCAGTGGGATAGCGGGAGACTACAATGAGCAGTTCTTC. Amino acids: CASSGIAGDYNEQFF.

The chain joins TRBV6-5 to TRBJ2-3; 8 bases line up with TRBD1. The length of the CDR3 is 13 residues. With V trimmed by 6 bases and J by 6 bases, 5 bases remained unmatched. Germline CDR1 MNHEY, CDR2 SVGAGI. CDR3 residues: CASSYTGGDTQYF. The CDR3 DNA follows: TGTGCCAGCAGCTATACAGGGGGGGATACGCAGTATTTT.

The chain recombines TRBV6-1 with TRBJ1-5; the D is unclear. The germline gives CDR1 MNHNS, CDR2 SASEGT. V was trimmed by 1 base and J by 8 bases, leaving 9 bases between them. This CDR3 has 13 residues. DNA of the CDR3: TGTGCCAGCAGTGAAGGGAAGCGGGAGCCCCAGCATTTT. Encoded protein: CASSEGKREPQHF.

The chain employs TRBV30 and TRBJ2-1, with 10 nucleotides matching TRBD2. Germline V gene sequence: CDR1 GTSNPN, CDR2 SVGIG (reference sequence). The CDR3 runs 15 residues. The junction had 10 bases not matched to a gene; V was cut back by 3 bases and J by 8 bases. CDR3 residues: CAWRKLAGRIDEQFF. The CDR3 region has the DNA TGTGCCTGGAGGAAACTAGCGGGAAGGATAGATGAGCAGTTCTTC. The variable domain in full, with the rest retrieved from reference TRBV30 and TRBJ2-1, is SQTIHQWPATLVQPVGSPLSLECTVEGTSNPNLYWYRQAAGRGLQLLFYSVGIGQISSEVPQNLSASRPQDRQFILSSKKLLLSDSGFYLCAWRKLAGRIDEQFFGPGTRLTVL.

V is TRBV29-1 and J is TRBJ2-7; 8 bases map to TRBD1. The DNA end favors TRBJ2-5, so the J call may be wrong. This CDR3 contains 14 residues. Germline CDR1 and CDR2: SQVTM and ANQGSEA. Written as DNA, the CDR3 is TGCAGCGGATTGGACAGGGTCATAGGAGAGACCCAGTACTTC. Translation gives CSGLDRVIGETQYF.

The rearrangement links TRBV7-2 to TRBJ2-5, with D maybe TRBD1 (5 bases). This CDR3 contains 15 residues. V gave up 1 base and J gave up 5 bases, with 14 bases separating them. Germline loops: CDR1 SGHTA, CDR2 FQGNSA. The CDR3, as DNA: TGTGCCAGCAGCTTAGGGGGCAGGGCAGAGGAGACCCAGTACTTC. Amino acid sequence: CASSLGGRAEETQYF.

The chain couples TRBV25-1 to TRBJ2-7; D remains unclear. The CDR3 consists of 12 residues. Looked up from germline, CDR1 is MGHDK and CDR2 is SYGVNS. The V gene lost 7 bases and the J gene lost 0 bases, with 7 bases spanning the gap. The CDR3 region is CASTTSSYEQYF. CDR3 in DNA: TGTGCCAGCACCACAAGCTCCTACGAGCAGTACTTC.

The genes are TRBV4-1 and TRBJ2-7; weak D call: TRBD1 (7 bases). Germline lookup yields CDR1 MGHRA and CDR2 YSYEKL. CDR3 length: 16 residues. Deletions cut 3 bases from V and 2 bases from J, with 17 bases between. This CDR3 is CASSQERRGPPYEQYF. The CDR3 bases are TGCGCCAGCAGCCAGGAAAGGAGGGGGCCTCCCTACGAGCAGTACTTC.

This clonotype appeared a few times. CDR3: CASSSGRWVQYF. DNA for the CDR3: TGTGCCAGCAGCTCCGGACGTTGGGTCCAGTACTTC. This chain connects TRBV7-9 to TRBJ2-5; no reliable D call. V was trimmed by 4 bases and J by 10 bases, leaving 13 bases between them. The CDR3 runs to 12 residues. The V gene's germline CDR1 is SEHNR and CDR2 FQNEAQ (reference sequence). Complete variable domain (other parts from reference TRBV7-9 and TRBJ2-5): DTGVSQNPRHKITKRGQNVTFRCDPISEHNRLYWYRQTLGQGPEFLTYFQNEAQLEKSRLLSDRFSAERPKGSFSTLEIQRTEQGDSAMYLCASSSGRWVQYFGPGTRLLVL.

The rearrangement joins TRBV15 to TRBJ1-1; possibly TRBD1 for D (5 bases). The length of the CDR3 is 14 residues. V was clipped by 5 bases and J by 6 bases, with 16 bases between them. Per germline, CDR1 LNHNV and CDR2 YYDKDF (reference sequence). The CDR3 nucleotides are TGTGCCACCAGCTTTCCGACTCGGGGCGCTGAAGCTTTCTTT. This gives the protein CATSFPTRGAEAFF. The entire variable domain, with the rest obtained from reference TRBV15 and TRBJ1-1, is as follows: DAMVIQNPRYQVTQFGKPVTLSCSQTLNHNVMYWYQQKSSQAPKLLFHYYDKDFNNEADTPDNFQSRRPNTSFCFLDIRSPGLGDTAMYLCATSFPTRGAEAFFGQGTRLTVV.

In this sample, this clonotype turned up once. The chain has TRBV7-3 and TRBJ2-1; D unclear. Between the trimmed V and J ends, which lost 5 bases and 7 bases, there was a span of 21 bases. Germline CDR1 reads SGHTA; CDR2 reads FQGTGA. The CDR3 spans 16 residues. As DNA, the CDR3 is TGTGCCAGCAGCCAAAGAATAGGACCCAAGAATAATGAGCAGTTCTTC. Translated: CASSQRIGPKNNEQFF.

The V call is TRBV4-2, the J call TRBJ2-1, with D unclear. There are 12 residues in the CDR3. The V end lost 4 bases, the J end lost 8 bases, and 9 bases lay between the germline ends. Germline loops: CDR1 LGHNA, CDR2 YNFKEQ. This CDR3 reads CASSRAPHEQFF. CDR3 DNA: TGTGCCAGCAGCCGAGCCCCACATGAGCAGTTCTTC.